The 11 T cell receptor beta chains below come from one sample, sequenced in a study of shared clonotypes between healthy human individuals. Generated by immunoSEQ multiplex PCR, the TCRdb table keeps only in-frame clones and is missing some. The repertoire holds about 960,000 clones, with around three quarters as singletons. Sequencing input: memory CD4+ T cells sorted from blood. Subset specified: CD45RA-negative fraction. The receptors were gathered from a man aged 18 to 30 in good health.

This clone was recorded once. This chain uses TRBV27 with TRBJ1-3; the D gene is possibly TRBD1 (5 bases). CDR1 is MNHEY and CDR2 is SMNVEV in the germline V gene (reference sequence). The CDR3 has 13 amino acids. Between the trimmed V and J ends, which lost 10 bases and 2 bases, there was a span of 12 bases. CDR3 sequence reads: CATMGLPGNTIYF. The CDR3 DNA is TGTGCCACCATGGGACTCCCTGGAAACACCATATATTTT.

The J gene is TRBJ2-3, the V gene TRBV5-1; 11 bases fit TRBD2. The CDR3 extends over 15 amino acids. Germline V gene data show CDR1 as SGHRS and CDR2 as YFSETQ. J lost 4 bases, V lost 0 bases, and 1 base had no gene match. CDR3 sequence reads: CASSLASGRSDTQYF. DNA for the CDR3: TGCGCCAGCAGCTTGGCTAGCGGGAGGTCAGATACGCAGTATTTT. Based on the CDR3 plus reference TRBV5-1 and TRBJ2-3, the full variable domain is KAGVTQTPRYLIKTRGQQVTLSCSPISGHRSVSWYQQTPGQGLQFLFEYFSETQRNKGNFPGRFSGRQFSNSRSEMNVSTLELGDSALYLCASSLASGRSDTQYFGPGTRLTVL.

The chain uses TRBV5-4 and TRBJ2-7; D tentatively fits TRBD1 or TRBD2 (7 bases each). The CDR3 covers 16 residues. Germline-derived CDR1 and CDR2 are SGHNT and YYREEE (reference sequence). Deletions cut 5 bases from V and 7 bases from J, with 25 bases between. The CDR3 spells CASSQKRPGQREEQYF. The CDR3 DNA follows: TGTGCCAGCAGTCAAAAAAGGCCGGGACAGCGGGAAGAGCAGTACTTC.

This clone was picked up one time. The chain employs TRBV7-2 and TRBJ2-2, with 8 positions matching TRBD1. This CDR3 contains 16 residues. The ends lost 5 bases at V and 4 bases at J; junction bases unmatched: 9. Germline V lookup: CDR1 SGHTA, CDR2 FQGNSA. The CDR3 loop reads CASSRWGQVFTGELFF. DNA for the CDR3: TGTGCCAGCAGCCGATGGGGACAGGTGTTCACCGGGGAGCTGTTTTTT.

The chain carries TRBV6-6 and TRBJ2-1, with unresolved D. The V and J ends lost 3 bases and 6 bases respectively, with 9 bases between them. The CDR3 spans 13 residues. Germline loops: CDR1 MNHNY, CDR2 SVGAGI (reference sequence). The CDR3 loop reads CASSYNTGNEQFF. CDR3 DNA: TGTGCCAGCAGTTATAACACTGGCAATGAGCAGTTCTTC.

V and J are TRBV30 and TRBJ1-5, with 7 bases matching TRBD1. The trim removed 4 bases at V and 3 bases at J, leaving 9 bases unmatched. The CDR3 is made up of 15 amino acids. The V gene's germline CDR1 is GTSNPN and CDR2 SVGIG (reference sequence). The DNA of the CDR3 is TGTGCCTGGAATCAGCGACAGGGAACCAATCAGCCCCAGCATTTT. This sequence encodes CAWNQRQGTNQPQHF. Variable domain in full (rest from reference TRBV30 and TRBJ1-5): SQTIHQWPATLVQPVGSPLSLECTVEGTSNPNLYWYRQAAGRGLQLLFYSVGIGQISSEVPQNLSASRPQDRQFILSSKKLLLSDSGFYLCAWNQRQGTNQPQHFGDGTRLSIL.

V is TRBV19 and J is TRBJ1-2; D call uncertain. This CDR3 has 13 residues. The V end lost 6 bases, the J end lost 7 bases, and 15 bases lay between the germline ends. In germline, CDR1 is LNHDA, CDR2 SQIVND (reference sequence). The CDR3 region has the DNA TGTGCCAGTAGAGTCGAGGAGAGGGCTGGCTACACCTTC. It yields the protein CASRVEERAGYTF.

The chain joins TRBV29-1 to TRBJ2-1; the D gene is possibly TRBD2 (6 bases). There are 16 residues in the CDR3. Germline lookup yields CDR1 SQVTM and CDR2 ANQGSEA. Trimming left V 4 bases short and J 0 bases short, with 16 bases between. In DNA form, the CDR3 reads TGCAGCGTTGCGGAGCGGGTCTTGAGCTCCTACAATGAGCAGTTCTTC. The encoded protein is CSVAERVLSSYNEQFF.

The chain recombines TRBV5-6 with TRBJ1-2; D uncertain. The germline V gene has CDR1 SGHDT and CDR2 YYEEEE. This CDR3 spans 14 amino acids. The V end lost 5 bases, the J end lost 0 bases, and 11 bases lay between the germline ends. The CDR3 sequence: CASSSRVTNYGYTF. CDR3 DNA sequence: TGTGCCAGCAGTTCAAGGGTCACTAACTATGGCTACACCTTC.

The chain recombines TRBV18 with TRBJ2-5; TRBD1 is a possible D gene (5 bases). Between the trimmed V and J ends, which lost 1 base and 2 bases, there was a span of 11 bases. This CDR3 spans 15 amino acids. CDR1 and CDR2 (germline): KGHSH, LQKENI. The CDR3 bases are TGTGCCAGCTCACCACTACAGGCGTCTCAAGAGACCCAGTACTTC. This sequence encodes CASSPLQASQETQYF. Looking up the rest from reference TRBV18 and TRBJ2-5 gives the full variable domain: NAGVMQNPRHLVRRRGQEARLRCSPMKGHSHVYWYRQLPEEGLKFMVYLQKENIIDESGMPKERFSAEFPKEGPSILRIQQVVRGDSAAYFCASSPLQASQETQYFGPGTRLLVL.

The CDR3 coding sequence is TGTGCCAGCAGCCCTTTTCTAGCGGGAGGTCTCGAGCAGTACTTC. As protein: CASSPFLAGGLEQYF. The chain recombines TRBV6-1 with TRBJ2-7; 11 bases map to TRBD2. V was clipped by 6 bases and J by 6 bases; unmatched bases: 10. Germline V gives CDR1 MNHNS, CDR2 SASEGT. This CDR3 is 15 amino acids long.